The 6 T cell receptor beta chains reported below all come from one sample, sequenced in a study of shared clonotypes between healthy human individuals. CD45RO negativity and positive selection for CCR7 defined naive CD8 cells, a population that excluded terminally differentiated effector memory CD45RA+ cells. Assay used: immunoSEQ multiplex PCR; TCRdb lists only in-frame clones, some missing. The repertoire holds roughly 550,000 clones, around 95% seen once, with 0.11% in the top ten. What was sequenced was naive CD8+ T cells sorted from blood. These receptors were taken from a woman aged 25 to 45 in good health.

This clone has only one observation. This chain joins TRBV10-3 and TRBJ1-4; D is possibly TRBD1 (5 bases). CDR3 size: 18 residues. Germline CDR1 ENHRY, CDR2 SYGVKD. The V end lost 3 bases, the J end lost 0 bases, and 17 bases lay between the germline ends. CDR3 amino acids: CAISDTLGRTATNEKLFF. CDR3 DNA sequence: TGTGCCATCAGTGACACCCTGGGACGGACCGCAACTAATGAAAAACTGTTTTTT.

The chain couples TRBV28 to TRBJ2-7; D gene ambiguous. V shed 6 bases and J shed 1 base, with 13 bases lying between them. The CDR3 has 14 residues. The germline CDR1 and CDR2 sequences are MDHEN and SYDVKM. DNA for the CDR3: TGTGCCAGCAGCGATGGCATAATATCCTACGAGCAGTACTTC. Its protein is CASSDGIISYEQYF.

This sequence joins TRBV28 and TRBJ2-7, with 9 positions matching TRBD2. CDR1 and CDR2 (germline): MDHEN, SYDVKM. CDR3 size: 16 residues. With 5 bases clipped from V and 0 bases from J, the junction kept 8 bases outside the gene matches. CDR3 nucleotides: TGTGCCAGCAGTCTAATCAGCGGGGGGAGCTCCTACGAGCAGTACTTC. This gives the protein CASSLISGGSSYEQYF. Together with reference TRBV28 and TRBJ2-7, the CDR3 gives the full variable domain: DVKVTQSSRYLVKRTGEKVFLECVQDMDHENMFWYRQDPGLGLRLIYFSYDVKMKEKGDIPEGYSVSREKKERFSLILESASTNQTSMYLCASSLISGGSSYEQYFGPGTRLTVT.

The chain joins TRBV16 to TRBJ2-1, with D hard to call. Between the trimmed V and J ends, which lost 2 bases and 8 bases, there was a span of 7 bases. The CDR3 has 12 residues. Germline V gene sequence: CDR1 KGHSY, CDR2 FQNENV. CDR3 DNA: TGTGCCAGCAGCCAAGATGACCATGAGCAGTTCTTC. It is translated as CASSQDDHEQFF.

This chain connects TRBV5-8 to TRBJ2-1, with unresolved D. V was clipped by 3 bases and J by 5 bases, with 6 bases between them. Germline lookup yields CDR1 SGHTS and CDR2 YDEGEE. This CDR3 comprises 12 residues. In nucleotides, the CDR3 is TGTGCCAGCAGCTACTTAGACAATGAGCAGTTCTTC. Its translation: CASSYLDNEQFF.

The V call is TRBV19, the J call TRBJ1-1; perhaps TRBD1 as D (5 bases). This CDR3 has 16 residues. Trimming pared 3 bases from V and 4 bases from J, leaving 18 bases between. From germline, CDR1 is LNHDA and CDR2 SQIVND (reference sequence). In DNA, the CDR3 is TGTGCCAGTAGTATGGATCGGGAGGGACGGAGCACTGAAGCTTTCTTT. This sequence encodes CASSMDREGRSTEAFF.